The clone carrying this TCR beta chain was detected many times. CDR3 size: 12 residues. With 2 bases removed from V and 7 bases from J, the gap between germline ends came to 9 bases. TCRdb redid the calling of the RT-PCR reads with MiXCR, one entry per CDR3 protein. The repertoire holds 650,000 to 800,000 distinct CDR3 sequences, with 14% as singletons. The chain couples TRBV12-3 or TRBV12-4 to TRBJ2-7; D ambiguous. The receptor was isolated from a female donor in good health, serving as a healthy control. The material sequenced was memory CD4+ T cells from blood. In DNA, the CDR3 is TGTGCCAGCAGTTTACCGAAAAGGGAGCAGTACTTC. It is translated as CASSLPKREQYF.